The 30 T cell receptor beta chains below all came from one sample that was sequenced in a study of T cell responses to AZD1222 COVID-19 vaccine. TCRdb's table, derived via immunoSEQ multiplex PCR, lists solely in-frame clones and lacks some. The sample records roughly 120,000 clones, over 75% being singletons. This specimen was peripheral blood, taken on day 0 of AZD1222 vaccination. Receptors originate from an adult in good health.

The rearrangement links TRBV12-3 or TRBV12-4 to TRBJ1-1; D possibly corresponds to TRBD1 (6 bases). This CDR3 has 13 residues. Trimming took off 4 bases at V and 6 bases at J, with 12 bases between the two ends. CDR3 sequence reads: CASSSKQGPEAFF. DNA of the CDR3: TGTGCCAGCAGTTCAAAACAGGGCCCTGAAGCTTTCTTT.

The CDR3 spells CASSAKDRTPGELFF. CDR3 sequence (DNA): TGTGCCAGCAGCGCCAAGGATCGGACTCCCGGGGAGCTGTTTTTT. The V gene is TRBV5-4, the J gene TRBJ2-2, with D perhaps TRBD2 (5 bases). This CDR3 has 15 amino acids. Germline V CDR1 and CDR2: SGHNT, YYREEE (reference sequence). Trimming stripped 4 bases from V and 6 bases from J, with 16 bases between. The full variable domain, completed using reference TRBV5-4 and TRBJ2-2, is ETGVTQSPTHLIKTRGQQVTLRCSSQSGHNTVSWYQQALGQGPQFIFQYYREEENGRGNFPPRFSGLQFPNYSSELNVNALELDDSALYLCASSAKDRTPGELFFGEGSRLTVL.

V and J are TRBV27 and TRBJ1-5; the D is unclear. The CDR3 runs to 12 residues. Between the trimmed V and J ends, which lost 2 bases and 6 bases, there was a span of 5 bases. Germline V gene sequence: CDR1 MNHEY, CDR2 SMNVEV (reference sequence). The CDR3 reads CASSLVGQPQHF. The CDR3 nucleotides read TGTGCCAGCAGTTTAGTAGGTCAGCCCCAGCATTTT.

The genes are TRBV5-1 and TRBJ2-3; 10 positions agree with TRBD2. Germline CDR1 reads SGHRS; CDR2 reads YFSETQ. V was clipped by 3 bases and J by 6 bases; unmatched bases: 7. The CDR3 is 15 residues long. The CDR3 sequence: CASSSNLAGVDTQYF. In nucleotides, the CDR3 is TGCGCCAGCAGCTCCAACCTAGCGGGAGTGGATACGCAGTATTTT. Looking up the rest from reference TRBV5-1 and TRBJ2-3 gives the full variable domain: KAGVTQTPRYLIKTRGQQVTLSCSPISGHRSVSWYQQTPGQGLQFLFEYFSETQRNKGNFPGRFSGRQFSNSRSEMNVSTLELGDSALYLCASSSNLAGVDTQYFGPGTRLTVL.

The J gene is TRBJ2-5, the V gene TRBV7-9; 8 bases are shared with TRBD2. In germline, CDR1 is SEHNR, CDR2 FQNEAQ (reference sequence). CDR3 length equals 15 residues. The V segment lost 3 bases and the J segment 2 bases; nucleotides outside the gene matches: 5. The CDR3 loop is CASSFSGGRQETQYF. CDR3 nucleotides: TGTGCCAGCAGCTTTTCCGGCGGGAGGCAAGAGACCCAGTACTTC.

This sequence joins TRBV20-1 and TRBJ2-5; no definite D call. The CDR3 is 11 amino acids. Per the germline V gene, CDR1 is DFQATT and CDR2 is SNEGSKA (reference sequence). The V end lost 2 bases, the J end lost 4 bases, and 5 bases lay between the germline ends. CDR3 in DNA: TGCAGTGCTAGATCGGTAGAGACCCAGTACTTC. This sequence encodes CSARSVETQYF.

The chain joins TRBV5-1 to TRBJ2-7, with 10 bases lining up with TRBD1. The germline CDR1 and CDR2 sequences are SGHRS and YFSETQ. Trimming cost V 4 bases and J 6 bases; bases outside gene matches: 4. CDR3 length equals 13 residues. CDR3 in DNA: TGCGCCAGCAGCCCGGGACAGGGGTCCGAGCAGTACTTC. This gives the protein CASSPGQGSEQYF.

The rearrangement joins TRBV19 to TRBJ2-5; 8 nucleotides align to TRBD2. The CDR3 totals 18 residues. The junction had 13 bases not matched to a gene; V was cut back by 2 bases and J by 2 bases. Germline assignment: CDR1 LNHDA and CDR2 SQIVND (reference sequence). The CDR3 reads CASSISSSAAGGQETQYF. The CDR3 bases are TGTGCCAGTAGTATAAGTAGTTCGGCGGCGGGAGGACAAGAGACCCAGTACTTC.

The CDR3 bases are TGTGCCAGCAGTAGCGGGGACAATCGCTACGAGCAGTACTTC. This sequence encodes CASSSGDNRYEQYF. This chain joins TRBV27 and TRBJ2-7, with a possible D match to TRBD2 (7 bases). Per the germline V gene, CDR1 is MNHEY and CDR2 is SMNVEV (reference sequence). The CDR3 contains 14 residues. V shed 5 bases and J shed 3 bases, with 14 bases lying between them.

With respect to this clone: The sample carries other DNA sequences with the same CDR3. The genes are TRBV5-1 and TRBJ1-1; possibly TRBD1 for D (5 bases). Per the germline V gene, CDR1 is SGHRS and CDR2 is YFSETQ. Deletions cut 4 bases from V and 5 bases from J, with 12 bases between. This CDR3 region has 13 residues. CDR3 coding DNA: TGCGCCAGCAGCCCGAGGGGAGGAACTGAAGCTTTCTTT. It yields the protein CASSPRGGTEAFF.

The genes are TRBV27 and TRBJ1-2, with 8 bases lining up with TRBD1. This CDR3 region has 15 residues. Germline CDR1 and CDR2: MNHEY and SMNVEV (reference sequence). Germline trimming cut 5 bases from V and 5 bases from J; bases unmatched to any gene: 10. CDR3 sequence: CASSPWDRIKYGYTF. For the CDR3, the DNA is TGTGCCAGCAGTCCTTGGGACAGGATTAAGTATGGCTACACCTTC.

This chain links TRBV9 with TRBJ1-2; D is unresolved. CDR3 length equals 13 residues. V lost 2 bases and J lost 1, with 6 bases in between. The germline V gene encodes CDR1 SGDLS and CDR2 YYNGEE. CDR3 nucleotide sequence: TGTGCCAGCAGCGTGAGGGTTAACTATGGCTACACCTTC. Translation: CASSVRVNYGYTF.

This chain links TRBV9 with TRBJ2-2, with 11 bases aligning to TRBD2. After removal of 4 bases from V and 4 bases from J, the junction contained 3 bases not matched to a gene. CDR3 length equals 15 residues. The germline V gene has CDR1 SGDLS and CDR2 YYNGEE. CDR3 sequence (DNA): TGTGCCAGCAGCACCGGACTAGCGGGCACCGGGGAGCTGTTTTTT. Amino acid sequence: CASSTGLAGTGELFF.

The chain couples TRBV4-1 to TRBJ2-1; 9 nucleotides agree with TRBD2. With V trimmed by 1 base and J by 6 bases, 4 bases remained unmatched. CDR3 size: 15 residues. The germline V gene encodes CDR1 MGHRA and CDR2 YSYEKL. In nucleotides, the CDR3 is TGCGCCAGCAGCCAAGGCCTAGCGGGGCTCAATGAGCAGTTCTTC. As protein: CASSQGLAGLNEQFF.

The gene calls are TRBV5-1 and TRBJ1-1; D call uncertain. V lost 0 bases and J 2 bases, leaving 11 bases between the germline ends. Germline assignment: CDR1 SGHRS and CDR2 YFSETQ. The CDR3 totals 15 residues. The CDR3 DNA follows: TGCGCCAGCAGCTTGGTTGGCAGAACCAACACTGAAGCTTTCTTT. This translates into CASSLVGRTNTEAFF.

The table lists this clone with a count of one. V is TRBV12-3 or TRBV12-4 and J is TRBJ2-1, with TRBD2 matching over 9 bases. The ends lost 6 bases at V and 12 bases at J; junction bases unmatched: 6. The CDR3 totals 12 residues. The CDR3 nucleotides are TGTGCCAGCAGGGGACTAGCTACGGGGCAGTTCTTC. The encoded protein is CASRGLATGQFF.

The J gene is TRBJ1-4, the V gene TRBV5-8; D is possibly TRBD1 (5 bases). V was clipped by 0 bases and J by 1 base, with 7 bases between them. Germline V CDR1 and CDR2: SGHTS, YDEGEE. This CDR3 comprises 15 residues. Here the CDR3 reads CASSLGGVTNEKLFF. CDR3 bases: TGTGCCAGCAGCTTGGGAGGGGTAACTAATGAAAAACTGTTTTTT.

The rearrangement joins TRBV2 to TRBJ1-2; D perhaps matches TRBD1 (5 bases). V lost 2 bases to trimming and J lost 8 bases, with 12 bases between them. The CDR3 consists of 13 residues. Germline V gives CDR1 SNHLY, CDR2 FYNNEI. The DNA of the CDR3 is TGTGCCAGCAGTGAACTAGGGGAGAGAGGCTACACCTTC. This codes for CASSELGERGYTF.

The gene calls are TRBV11-3 and TRBJ2-3, with 7 nucleotides matching TRBD1. The CDR3 totals 13 residues. Germline V gene data show CDR1 as SGHNT and CDR2 as YENEEA. V was clipped by 6 bases and J by 9 bases; unmatched bases: 9. In DNA, the CDR3 is TGTGCCAGCAGTCCAGGCCGGGACAGAACGCAGTATTTT. Translating gives CASSPGRDRTQYF.

This rearrangement joins TRBV9 to TRBJ2-1; 7 positions match TRBD2. Trimming at V came to 3 bases and at J to 3 bases, leaving 9 bases not matched to a gene. CDR1 and CDR2 from the germline V gene are SGDLS and YYNGEE. The CDR3 sequence is 16 residues long. The CDR3 nucleotides are TGTGCCAGCAGCGAGCCTTCCGGCGGGGGCTACAATGAGCAGTTCTTC. As protein: CASSEPSGGGYNEQFF.

V is TRBV19 and J is TRBJ1-2, with TRBD1 matching 8 bases. CDR1 and CDR2 from the germline V gene are LNHDA and SQIVND (reference sequence). This CDR3 is built from 18 residues. Losses at the gene ends were 3 bases for V and 0 bases for J; bases not matched to a gene: 12. DNA of the CDR3: TGTGCCAGTAGTATGACAGGGGACCTATCTAATTCTAACTATGGCTACACCTTC. This translates into CASSMTGDLSNSNYGYTF.

V usage is TRBV4-3 and J usage is TRBJ1-1; TRBD1 might be the D (5 bases). The CDR3 has 11 amino acids. Trimming removed 3 bases at V and 7 bases at J, with 6 bases between. In germline, CDR1 is LGHNA, CDR2 YSLEER. The CDR3 spells CASSHTGEAFF. The CDR3 nucleotides read TGCGCCAGCAGCCATACAGGTGAAGCTTTCTTT.

This clone was recorded once. The chain recombines TRBV18 with TRBJ1-6; TRBD1 might be the D (5 bases). Germline V gene sequence: CDR1 KGHSH, CDR2 LQKENI. CDR3 size: 14 residues. The V and J ends lost 4 bases and 8 bases respectively, with 12 bases between them. CDR3 loop: CASSRSTGDSPLHF. DNA for the CDR3: TGTGCCAGCTCACGTAGTACAGGAGATTCACCCCTCCACTTT.

CDR3 DNA: TGTGCCAGCAGTTTTTTTGAGGAGGTGAACACTGAAGCTTTCTTT. Translated, it gives CASSFFEEVNTEAFF. The chain couples TRBV28 to TRBJ1-1; D is unclear. The CDR3 has 15 residues. V gave up 3 bases and J gave up 0 bases, with 11 bases separating them. Germline V gives CDR1 MDHEN, CDR2 SYDVKM.

This chain connects TRBV11-2 to TRBJ2-7; 8 nucleotides align to TRBD1. The germline V gene encodes CDR1 SGHAT and CDR2 FQNNGV. This CDR3 is 16 amino acids long. V gave up 5 bases and J gave up 0 bases; unmatched junction bases: 9. CDR3 in DNA: TGTGCCAGCAGCAGTCCGGACAGGGTGAGCTCCTACGAGCAGTACTTC. Its translation is CASSSPDRVSSYEQYF. Full variable domain (outside the CDR3, taken from reference TRBV11-2 and TRBJ2-7): EAGVAQSPRYKIIEKRQSVAFWCNPISGHATLYWYQQILGQGPKLLIQFQNNGVVDDSQLPKDRFSAERLKGVDSTLKIQPAKLEDSAVYLCASSSPDRVSSYEQYFGPGTRLTVT.

The chain employs TRBV5-1 and TRBJ2-6; D unresolved. The germline V gene encodes CDR1 SGHRS and CDR2 YFSETQ. The CDR3 has 14 residues. V was cut by 0 bases and J by 3 bases, with 4 bases left in between. In DNA form, the CDR3 reads TGCGCCAGCAGCTTGGATGGTGGGGCCAACGTCCTGACTTTC. Its translation: CASSLDGGANVLTF.

The rearrangement joins TRBV7-8 to TRBJ1-1; 9 bases agree with TRBD1. Germline V gives CDR1 SGHVS, CDR2 FQNEAQ. Losses at the gene ends were 3 bases for V and 7 bases for J; bases not matched to a gene: 18. The CDR3 contains 18 residues. The CDR3 spells CASSFTQRTGTGNLEAFF. In DNA form, the CDR3 reads TGTGCCAGCAGCTTTACCCAAAGGACCGGGACAGGGAACCTTGAAGCTTTCTTT.

This clone appeared a single time. The V and J genes are TRBV6-2 or TRBV6-3 and TRBJ1-1, with TRBD1 matching over 9 bases. Germline V gene lookup returns CDR1 MNHEY and CDR2 SVGEGT. J gave up 11 bases and V 5 bases, and 9 bases lay outside the gene matches. The length of the CDR3 is 13 residues. CDR3 DNA: TGTGCCAGCAGTCTCACAGGGGGCAGGAGGGCTTTCTTT. It encodes CASSLTGGRRAFF.

The V call is TRBV7-2, the J call TRBJ2-7; D is unresolved. Per germline, CDR1 SGHTA and CDR2 FQGNSA. Trimming took off 5 bases at V and 1 base at J, with 12 bases between the two ends. The CDR3 totals 14 residues. The DNA of the CDR3 is TGTGCCAGCAGCCAGGATTGGGGTTCCTACGAGCAGTACTTC. The encoded protein is CASSQDWGSYEQYF.

The chain employs TRBV7-2 and TRBJ2-7, with no clear D. Trimming pared 2 bases from V and 2 bases from J, leaving 4 bases between. This CDR3 is built from 12 residues. From germline, CDR1 is SGHTA and CDR2 FQGNSA. The CDR3 coding sequence is TGTGCCAGCAGCTTACCCGCCTACGAGCAGTACTTC. This translates into CASSLPAYEQYF.